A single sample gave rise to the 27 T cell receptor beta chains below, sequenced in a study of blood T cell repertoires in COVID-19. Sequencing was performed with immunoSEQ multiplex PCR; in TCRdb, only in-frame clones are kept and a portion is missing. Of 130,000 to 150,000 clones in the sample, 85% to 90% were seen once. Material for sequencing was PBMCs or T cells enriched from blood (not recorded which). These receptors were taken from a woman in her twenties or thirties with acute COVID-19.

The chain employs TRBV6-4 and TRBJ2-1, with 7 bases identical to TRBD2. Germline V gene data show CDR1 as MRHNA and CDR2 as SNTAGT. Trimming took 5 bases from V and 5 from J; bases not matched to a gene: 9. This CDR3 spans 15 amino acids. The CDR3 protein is CASSTNGGRNNEQFF. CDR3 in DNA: TGTGCCAGCAGTACTAACGGGGGGAGAAACAATGAGCAGTTCTTC.

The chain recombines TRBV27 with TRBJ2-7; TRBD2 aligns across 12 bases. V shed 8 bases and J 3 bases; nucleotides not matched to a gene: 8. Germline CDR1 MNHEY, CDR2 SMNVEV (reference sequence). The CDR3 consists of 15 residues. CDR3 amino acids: CASVPSGRGFYEQYF. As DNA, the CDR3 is TGTGCCAGCGTTCCTAGCGGGAGGGGGTTCTACGAGCAGTACTTC.

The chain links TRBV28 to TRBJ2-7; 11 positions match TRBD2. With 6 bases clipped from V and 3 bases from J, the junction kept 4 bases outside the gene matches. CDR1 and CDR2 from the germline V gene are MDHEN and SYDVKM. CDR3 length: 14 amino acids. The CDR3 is CASRDSGRGYEQYF. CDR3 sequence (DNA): TGTGCCAGCAGGGATAGCGGGAGGGGCTACGAGCAGTACTTC. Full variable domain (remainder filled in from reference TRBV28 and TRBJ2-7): DVKVTQSSRYLVKRTGEKVFLECVQDMDHENMFWYRQDPGLGLRLIYFSYDVKMKEKGDIPEGYSVSREKKERFSLILESASTNQTSMYLCASRDSGRGYEQYFGPGTRLTVT.

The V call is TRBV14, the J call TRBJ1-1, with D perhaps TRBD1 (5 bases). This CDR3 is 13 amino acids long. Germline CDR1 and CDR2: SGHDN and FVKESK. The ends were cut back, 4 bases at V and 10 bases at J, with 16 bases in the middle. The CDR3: CASSPIGAQRAFF. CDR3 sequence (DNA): TGTGCCAGCAGCCCCATAGGGGCGCAAAGAGCTTTCTTT.

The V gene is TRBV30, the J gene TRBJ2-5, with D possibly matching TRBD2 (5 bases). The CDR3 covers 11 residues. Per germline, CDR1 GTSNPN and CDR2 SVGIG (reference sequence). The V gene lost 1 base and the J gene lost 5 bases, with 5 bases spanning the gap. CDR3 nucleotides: TGTGCCTGGAGTGGAGGGGAGACCCAGTACTTC. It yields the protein CAWSGGETQYF.

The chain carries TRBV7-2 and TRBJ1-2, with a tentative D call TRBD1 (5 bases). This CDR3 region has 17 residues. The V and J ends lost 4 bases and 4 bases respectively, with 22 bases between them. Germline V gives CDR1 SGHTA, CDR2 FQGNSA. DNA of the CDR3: TGTGCCAGCAGCTCGAAGGGGAGCGGGGAGTCCCTCTATGGCTACACCTTC. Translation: CASSSKGSGESLYGYTF.

The CDR3 DNA reads as TGTGCCACCAGCGGACTAGCGGGAGGGCCTTTCGAGCAGTACTTC. It yields the protein CATSGLAGGPFEQYF. J is TRBJ2-7 and V is TRBV15; 15 bases agree with TRBD2. V lost 5 bases and J lost 6; bases outside the gene matches: 5. The germline CDR1 and CDR2 sequences are LNHNV and YYDKDF (reference sequence). This CDR3 is built from 15 residues. Full variable domain (outside the CDR3, taken from reference TRBV15 and TRBJ2-7): DAMVIQNPRYQVTQFGKPVTLSCSQTLNHNVMYWYQQKSSQAPKLLFHYYDKDFNNEADTPDNFQSRRPNTSFCFLDIRSPGLGDTAMYLCATSGLAGGPFEQYFGPGTRLTVT.

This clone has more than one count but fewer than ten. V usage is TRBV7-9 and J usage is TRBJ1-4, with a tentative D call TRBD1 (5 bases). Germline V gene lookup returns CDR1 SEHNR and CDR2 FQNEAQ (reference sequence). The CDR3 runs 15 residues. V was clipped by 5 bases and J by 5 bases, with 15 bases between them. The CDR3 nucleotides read TGTGCCAGCAGCCTTACCGACAGCTTCAATGAAAAACTGTTTTTT. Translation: CASSLTDSFNEKLFF.

The DNA of the CDR3 is TGTGCCACCAGCGGACAACTACAGGGCGAGCAGTACTTC. This translates into CATSGQLQGEQYF. The genes are TRBV15 and TRBJ2-7; D might be TRBD1 (6 bases). Trimming removed 5 bases from V and 6 bases from J, with 14 bases in between. The CDR3 extends over 13 amino acids. Germline V gene sequence: CDR1 LNHNV, CDR2 YYDKDF (reference sequence).

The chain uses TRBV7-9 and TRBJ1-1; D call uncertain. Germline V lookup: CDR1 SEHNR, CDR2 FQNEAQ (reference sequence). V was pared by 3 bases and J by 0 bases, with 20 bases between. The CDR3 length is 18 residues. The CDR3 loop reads CASSLLGSLDFMNTEAFF. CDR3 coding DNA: TGTGCCAGCAGCTTGTTAGGCAGTCTAGACTTCATGAACACTGAAGCTTTCTTT.

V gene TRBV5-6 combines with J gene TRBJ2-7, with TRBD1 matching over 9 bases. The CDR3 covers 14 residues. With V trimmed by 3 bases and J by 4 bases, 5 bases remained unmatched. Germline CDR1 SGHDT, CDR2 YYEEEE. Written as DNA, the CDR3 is TGTGCCAGCAGCTGGGGACAGGGTGTATACGAGCAGTACTTC. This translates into CASSWGQGVYEQYF.

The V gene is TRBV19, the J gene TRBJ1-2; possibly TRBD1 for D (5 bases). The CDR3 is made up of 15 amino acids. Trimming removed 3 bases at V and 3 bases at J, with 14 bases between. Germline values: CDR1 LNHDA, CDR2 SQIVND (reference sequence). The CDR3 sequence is CASSINRATDYGYTF. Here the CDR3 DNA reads TGTGCCAGTAGTATTAATAGGGCGACAGACTATGGCTACACCTTC.

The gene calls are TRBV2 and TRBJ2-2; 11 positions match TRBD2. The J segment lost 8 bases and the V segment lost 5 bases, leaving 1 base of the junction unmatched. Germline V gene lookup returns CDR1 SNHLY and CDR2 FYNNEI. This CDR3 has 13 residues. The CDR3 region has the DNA TGTGCCAGCAGTCTAGCGGGAGGAGGGGAGCTGTTTTTT. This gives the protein CASSLAGGGELFF.

CDR3 in amino acids: CAISDSGGAWRDTEAFF. CDR3 bases: TGTGCCATCAGTGATTCGGGGGGGGCATGGCGGGACACTGAAGCTTTCTTT. J is TRBJ1-1 and V is TRBV10-3, with D possibly being TRBD1 (6 bases). CDR3 length: 17 residues. The V gene lost 3 bases and the J gene lost 3 bases, with 20 bases spanning the gap. Per germline, CDR1 ENHRY and CDR2 SYGVKD.

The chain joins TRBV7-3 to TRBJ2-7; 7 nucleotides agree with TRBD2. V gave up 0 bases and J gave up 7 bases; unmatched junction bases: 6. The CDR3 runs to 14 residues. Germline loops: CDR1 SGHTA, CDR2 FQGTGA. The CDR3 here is CASSLTGGPREQYF. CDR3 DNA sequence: TGTGCCAGCAGCTTAACGGGAGGGCCTCGGGAGCAGTACTTC. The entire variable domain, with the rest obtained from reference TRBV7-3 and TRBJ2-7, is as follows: GAGVSQTPSNKVTEKGKYVELRCDPISGHTALYWYRQSLGQGPEFLIYFQGTGAADDSGLPNDRFFAVRPEGSVSTLKIQRTERGDSAVYLCASSLTGGPREQYFGPGTRLTVT.

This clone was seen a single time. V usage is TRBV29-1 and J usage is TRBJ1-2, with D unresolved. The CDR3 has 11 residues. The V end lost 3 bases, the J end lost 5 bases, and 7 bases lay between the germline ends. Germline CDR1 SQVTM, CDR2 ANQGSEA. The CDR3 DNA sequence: TGCAGCGTTGAGAGGCAGTATGGCTACACCTTC. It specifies CSVERQYGYTF.

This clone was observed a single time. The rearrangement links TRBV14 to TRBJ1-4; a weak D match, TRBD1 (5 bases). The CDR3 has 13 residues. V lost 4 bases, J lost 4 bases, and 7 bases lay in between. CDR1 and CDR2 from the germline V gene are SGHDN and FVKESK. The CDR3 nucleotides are TGTGCCAGCAGCCGACAGCTTAATGAAAAACTGTTTTTT. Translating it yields CASSRQLNEKLFF.

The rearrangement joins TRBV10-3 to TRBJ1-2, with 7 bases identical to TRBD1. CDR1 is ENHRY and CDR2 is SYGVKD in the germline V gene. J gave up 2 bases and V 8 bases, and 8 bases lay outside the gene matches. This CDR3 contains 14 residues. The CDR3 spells CAIGSLQGNYGYTF. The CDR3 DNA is TGTGCCATCGGATCGCTACAGGGGAACTATGGCTACACCTTC.

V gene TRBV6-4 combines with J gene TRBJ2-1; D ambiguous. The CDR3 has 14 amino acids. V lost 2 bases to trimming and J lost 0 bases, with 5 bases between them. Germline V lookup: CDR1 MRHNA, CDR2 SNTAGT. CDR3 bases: TGTGCCAGCAGTGACAGTAGCTCCTACAATGAGCAGTTCTTC. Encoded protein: CASSDSSSYNEQFF.

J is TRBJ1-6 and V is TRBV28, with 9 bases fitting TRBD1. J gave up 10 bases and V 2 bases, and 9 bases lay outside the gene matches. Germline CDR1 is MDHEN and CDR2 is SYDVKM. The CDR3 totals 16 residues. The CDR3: CASSLTRTGEKSPLHF. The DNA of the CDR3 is TGTGCCAGCAGTTTAACCCGGACAGGGGAGAAATCACCCCTCCACTTT.

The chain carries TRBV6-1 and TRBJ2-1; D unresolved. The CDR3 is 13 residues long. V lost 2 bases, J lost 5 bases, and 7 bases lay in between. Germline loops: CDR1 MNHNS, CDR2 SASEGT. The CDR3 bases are TGTGCCAGCAGTGAAAATACAGACAATGAGCAGTTCTTC. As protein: CASSENTDNEQFF.

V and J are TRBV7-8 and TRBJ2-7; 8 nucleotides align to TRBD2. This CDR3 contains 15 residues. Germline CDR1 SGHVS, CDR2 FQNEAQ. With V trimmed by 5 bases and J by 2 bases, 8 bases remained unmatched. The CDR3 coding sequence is TGTGCCAGCAGCCCCTTTGGTAGCGGGACCTACGAGCAGTACTTC. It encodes CASSPFGSGTYEQYF.

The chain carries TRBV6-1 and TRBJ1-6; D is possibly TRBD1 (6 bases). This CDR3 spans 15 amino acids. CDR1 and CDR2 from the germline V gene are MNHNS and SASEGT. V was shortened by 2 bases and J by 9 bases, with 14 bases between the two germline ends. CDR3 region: CASSELGGAGSPLHF. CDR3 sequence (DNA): TGTGCCAGCAGTGAATTGGGGGGGGCAGGTTCACCCCTCCACTTT.

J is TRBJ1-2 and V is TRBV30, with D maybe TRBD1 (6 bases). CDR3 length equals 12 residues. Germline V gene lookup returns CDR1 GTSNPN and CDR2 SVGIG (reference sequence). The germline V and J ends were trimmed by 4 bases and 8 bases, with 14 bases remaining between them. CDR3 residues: CAWTQVRGGYTF. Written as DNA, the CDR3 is TGTGCCTGGACTCAAGTCAGGGGAGGCTACACCTTC.

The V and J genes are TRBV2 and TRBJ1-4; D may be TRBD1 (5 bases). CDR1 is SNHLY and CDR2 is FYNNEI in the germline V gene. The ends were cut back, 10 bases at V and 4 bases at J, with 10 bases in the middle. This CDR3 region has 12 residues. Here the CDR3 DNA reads TGTGCCACCGGAAGGGGTAATGAAAAACTGTTTTTT. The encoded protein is CATGRGNEKLFF.

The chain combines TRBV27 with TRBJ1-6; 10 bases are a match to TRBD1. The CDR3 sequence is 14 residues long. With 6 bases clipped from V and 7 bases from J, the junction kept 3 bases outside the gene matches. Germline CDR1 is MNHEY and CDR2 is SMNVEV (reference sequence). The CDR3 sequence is CASRPGQGNSPLHF. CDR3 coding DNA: TGTGCCAGCAGACCGGGACAGGGGAATTCACCCCTCCACTTT.

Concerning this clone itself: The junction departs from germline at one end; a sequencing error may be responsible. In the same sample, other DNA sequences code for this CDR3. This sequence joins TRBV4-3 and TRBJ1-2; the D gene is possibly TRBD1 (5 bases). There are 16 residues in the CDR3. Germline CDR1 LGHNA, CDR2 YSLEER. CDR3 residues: CASSQDPGDHDYGYTF. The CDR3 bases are TGCGCCAGTAGCCAAGACCCGGGGGATCACGACTATGGCTACACCTTC.